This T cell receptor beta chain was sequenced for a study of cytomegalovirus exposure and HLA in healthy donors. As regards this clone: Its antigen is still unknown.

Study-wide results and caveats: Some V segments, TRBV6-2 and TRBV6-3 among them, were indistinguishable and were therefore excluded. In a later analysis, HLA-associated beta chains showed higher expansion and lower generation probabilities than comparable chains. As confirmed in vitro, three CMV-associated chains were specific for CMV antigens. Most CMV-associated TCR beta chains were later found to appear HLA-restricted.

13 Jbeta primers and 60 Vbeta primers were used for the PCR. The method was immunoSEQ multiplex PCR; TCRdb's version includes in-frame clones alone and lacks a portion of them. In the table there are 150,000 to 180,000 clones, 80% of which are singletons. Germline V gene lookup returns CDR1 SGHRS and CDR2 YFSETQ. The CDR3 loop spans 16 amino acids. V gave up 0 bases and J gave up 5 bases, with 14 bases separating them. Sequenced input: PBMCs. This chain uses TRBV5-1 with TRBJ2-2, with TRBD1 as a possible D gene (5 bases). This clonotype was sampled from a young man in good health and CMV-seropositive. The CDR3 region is CASSLGTIPQTGELFF. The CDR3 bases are TGCGCCAGCAGCTTGGGGACAATCCCCCAAACCGGGGAGCTGTTTTTT.